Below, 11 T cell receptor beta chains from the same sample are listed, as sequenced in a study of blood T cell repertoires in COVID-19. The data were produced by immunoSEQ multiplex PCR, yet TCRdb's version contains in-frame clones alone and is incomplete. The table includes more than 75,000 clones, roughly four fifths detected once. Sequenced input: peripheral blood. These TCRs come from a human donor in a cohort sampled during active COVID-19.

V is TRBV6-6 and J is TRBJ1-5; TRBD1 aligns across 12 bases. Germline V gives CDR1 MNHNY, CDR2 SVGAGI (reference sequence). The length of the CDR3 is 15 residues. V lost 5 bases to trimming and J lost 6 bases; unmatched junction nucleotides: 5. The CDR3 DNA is TGTGCCAGCAGTCCGGGACAGGGGGCTAGTCAGCCCCAGCATTTT. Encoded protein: CASSPGQGASQPQHF.

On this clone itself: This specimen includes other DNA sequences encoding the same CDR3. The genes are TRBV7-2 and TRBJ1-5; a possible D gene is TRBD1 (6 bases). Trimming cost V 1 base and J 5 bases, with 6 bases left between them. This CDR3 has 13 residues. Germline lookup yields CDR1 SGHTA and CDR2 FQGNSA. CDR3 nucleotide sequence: TGTGCCAGCAGCTTAGACAGGGATCAGCCCCAGCATTTT. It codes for CASSLDRDQPQHF. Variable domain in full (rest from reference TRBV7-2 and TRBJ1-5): GAGVSQSPSNKVTEKGKDVELRCDPISGHTALYWYRQSLGQGLEFLIYFQGNSAPDKSGLPSDRFSAERTGGSVSTLTIQRTQQEDSAVYLCASSLDRDQPQHFGDGTRLSIL.

This chain's CDR3 is CASSLESGFGNTIYF. CDR3 bases: TGTGCCAGCAGCTTAGAATCCGGGTTTGGAAACACCATATATTTT. The gene calls are TRBV11-3 and TRBJ1-3; D unclear. The V gene lost 0 bases and the J gene lost 3 bases, with 9 bases spanning the gap. This CDR3 has 15 residues. Per germline, CDR1 SGHNT and CDR2 YENEEA.

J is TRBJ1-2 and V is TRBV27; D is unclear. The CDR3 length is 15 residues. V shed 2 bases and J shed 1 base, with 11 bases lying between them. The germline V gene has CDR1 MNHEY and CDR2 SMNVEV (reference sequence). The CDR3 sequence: CASSLSSGSNYGYTF. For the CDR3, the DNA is TGTGCCAGCAGTTTAAGTTCTGGGAGTAACTATGGCTACACCTTC.

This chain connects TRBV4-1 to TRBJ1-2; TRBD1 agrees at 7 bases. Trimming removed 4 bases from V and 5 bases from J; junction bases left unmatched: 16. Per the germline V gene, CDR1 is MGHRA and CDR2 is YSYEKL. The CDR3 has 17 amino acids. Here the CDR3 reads CASSPTRGQERNYGYTF. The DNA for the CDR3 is TGCGCCAGCAGCCCAACGAGGGGGCAGGAGAGAAATTATGGCTACACCTTC.

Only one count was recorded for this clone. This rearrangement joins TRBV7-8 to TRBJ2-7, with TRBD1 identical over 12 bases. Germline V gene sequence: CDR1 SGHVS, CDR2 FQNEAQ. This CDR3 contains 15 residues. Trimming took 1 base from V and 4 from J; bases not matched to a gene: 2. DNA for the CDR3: TGTGCCAGCAGCTTAGGGGACAGGGGGCTGTACGAGCAGTACTTC. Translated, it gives CASSLGDRGLYEQYF. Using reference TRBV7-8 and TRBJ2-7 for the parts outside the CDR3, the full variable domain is GAGVSQSPRYKVAKRGQDVALRCDPISGHVSLFWYQQALGQGPEFLTYFQNEAQLDKSGLPSDRFFAERPEGSVSTLKIQRTQQEDSAVYLCASSLGDRGLYEQYFGPGTRLTVT.

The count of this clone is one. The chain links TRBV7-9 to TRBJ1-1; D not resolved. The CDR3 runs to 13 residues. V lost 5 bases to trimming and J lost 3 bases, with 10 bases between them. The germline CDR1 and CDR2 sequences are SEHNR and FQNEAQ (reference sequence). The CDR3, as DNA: TGTGCCAGCAGCCCCCGAGGAGACACTGAAGCTTTCTTT. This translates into CASSPRGDTEAFF.

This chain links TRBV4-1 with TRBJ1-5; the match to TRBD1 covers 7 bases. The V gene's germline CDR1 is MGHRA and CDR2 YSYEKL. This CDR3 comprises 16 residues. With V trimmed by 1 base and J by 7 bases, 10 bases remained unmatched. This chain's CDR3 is CASSQVSGGGGQPQHF. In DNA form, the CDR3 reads TGCGCCAGCAGCCAAGTATCAGGGGGAGGAGGCCAGCCCCAGCATTTT.

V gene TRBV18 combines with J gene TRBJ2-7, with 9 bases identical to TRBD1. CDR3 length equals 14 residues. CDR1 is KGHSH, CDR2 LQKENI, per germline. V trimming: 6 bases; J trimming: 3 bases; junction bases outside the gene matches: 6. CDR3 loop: CASSLVGQGYEQYF. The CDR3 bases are TGTGCCAGCTCCCTCGTGGGACAGGGCTACGAGCAGTACTTC. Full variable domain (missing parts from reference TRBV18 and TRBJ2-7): NAGVMQNPRHLVRRRGQEARLRCSPMKGHSHVYWYRQLPEEGLKFMVYLQKENIIDESGMPKERFSAEFPKEGPSILRIQQVVRGDSAAYFCASSLVGQGYEQYFGPGTRLTVT.

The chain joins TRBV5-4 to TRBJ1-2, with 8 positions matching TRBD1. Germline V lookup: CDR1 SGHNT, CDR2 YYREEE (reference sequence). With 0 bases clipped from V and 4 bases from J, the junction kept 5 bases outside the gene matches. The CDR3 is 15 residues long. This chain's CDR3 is CASSLAGQGGYGYTF. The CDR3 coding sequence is TGTGCCAGCAGCTTGGCTGGACAGGGTGGCTATGGCTACACCTTC.

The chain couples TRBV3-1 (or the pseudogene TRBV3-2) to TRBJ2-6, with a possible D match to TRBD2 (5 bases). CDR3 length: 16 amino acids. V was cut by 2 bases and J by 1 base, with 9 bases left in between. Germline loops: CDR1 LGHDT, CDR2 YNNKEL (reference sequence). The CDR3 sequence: CASSQLGVSGANVLTF. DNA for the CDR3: TGTGCCAGCAGCCAATTGGGAGTATCTGGGGCCAACGTCCTGACTTTC.